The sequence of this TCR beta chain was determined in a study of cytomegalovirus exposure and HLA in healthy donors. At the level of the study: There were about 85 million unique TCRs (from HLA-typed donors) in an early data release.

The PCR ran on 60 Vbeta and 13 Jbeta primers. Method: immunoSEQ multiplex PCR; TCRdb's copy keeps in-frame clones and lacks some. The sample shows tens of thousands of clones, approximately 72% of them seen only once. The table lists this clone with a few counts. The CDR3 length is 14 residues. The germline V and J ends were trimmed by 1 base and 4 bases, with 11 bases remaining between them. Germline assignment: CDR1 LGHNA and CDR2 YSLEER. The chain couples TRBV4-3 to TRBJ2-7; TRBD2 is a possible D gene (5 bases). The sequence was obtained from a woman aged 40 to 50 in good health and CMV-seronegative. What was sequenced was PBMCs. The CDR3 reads CASSQGRGTYEQYF. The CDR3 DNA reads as TGCGCCAGCAGCCAAGGCCGGGGAACTTACGAGCAGTACTTC.